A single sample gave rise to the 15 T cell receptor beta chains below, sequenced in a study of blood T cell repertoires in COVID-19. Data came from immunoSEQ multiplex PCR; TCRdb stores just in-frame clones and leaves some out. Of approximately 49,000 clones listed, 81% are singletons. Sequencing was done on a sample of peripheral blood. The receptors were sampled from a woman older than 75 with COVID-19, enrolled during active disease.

DNA of the CDR3: TGTGCCAGCGAAATAAACGGGAACACTGAAGCTTTCTTT. Translation: CASEINGNTEAFF. The chain is built from TRBV5-4 and TRBJ1-1; D is ambiguous. Germline-derived CDR1 and CDR2 are SGHNT and YYREEE (reference sequence). This CDR3 has 13 amino acids. Trimming shortened V by 7 bases and J by 1 base, and 11 bases separated the two germline ends.

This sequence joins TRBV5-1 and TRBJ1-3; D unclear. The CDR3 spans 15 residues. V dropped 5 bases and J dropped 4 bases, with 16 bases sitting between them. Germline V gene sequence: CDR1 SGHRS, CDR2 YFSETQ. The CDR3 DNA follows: TGCGCCAGCAGAAAGTCAGAGACGGGGGGAAACACCATATATTTT. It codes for CASRKSETGGNTIYF.

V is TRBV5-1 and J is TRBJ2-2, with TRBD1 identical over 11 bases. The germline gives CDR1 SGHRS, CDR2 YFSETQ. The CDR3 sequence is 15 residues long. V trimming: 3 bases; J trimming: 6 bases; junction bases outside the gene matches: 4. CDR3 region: CASSSGTGGSGELFF. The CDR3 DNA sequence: TGCGCCAGCAGCTCCGGGACAGGGGGATCCGGGGAGCTGTTTTTT. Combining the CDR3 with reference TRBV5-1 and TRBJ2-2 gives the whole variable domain KAGVTQTPRYLIKTRGQQVTLSCSPISGHRSVSWYQQTPGQGLQFLFEYFSETQRNKGNFPGRFSGRQFSNSRSEMNVSTLELGDSALYLCASSSGTGGSGELFFGEGSRLTVL.

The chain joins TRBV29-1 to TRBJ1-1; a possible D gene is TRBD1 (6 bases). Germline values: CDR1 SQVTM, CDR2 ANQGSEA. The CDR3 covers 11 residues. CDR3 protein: CTGARGTEAFF. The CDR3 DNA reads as TGCACTGGGGCCAGGGGCACTGAAGCTTTCTTT.

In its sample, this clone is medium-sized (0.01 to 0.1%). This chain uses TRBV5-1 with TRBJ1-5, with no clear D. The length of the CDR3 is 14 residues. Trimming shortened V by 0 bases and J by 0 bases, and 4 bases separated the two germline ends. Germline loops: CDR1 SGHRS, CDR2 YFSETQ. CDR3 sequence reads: CASSLDSSNQPQHF. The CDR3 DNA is TGCGCCAGCAGCTTGGACAGTAGCAATCAGCCCCAGCATTTT.

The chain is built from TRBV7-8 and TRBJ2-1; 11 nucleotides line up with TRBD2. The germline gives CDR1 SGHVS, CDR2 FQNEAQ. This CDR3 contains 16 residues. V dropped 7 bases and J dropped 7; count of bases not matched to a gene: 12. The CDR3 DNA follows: TGTGCCAGCAACCTACGCACTAGCGGGAGCGTTAATGAGCAGTTCTTC. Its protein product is CASNLRTSGSVNEQFF.

The CDR3 DNA sequence: TGTGCCACCAGCAGAGCAGAGCGGGAGGGACAGTATTTT. Translated, it gives CATSRAEREGQYF. The gene calls are TRBV15 and TRBJ2-3, with TRBD2 matching over 10 bases. J gave up 12 bases and V 1 base, and 4 bases lay outside the gene matches. Germline CDR1 is LNHNV and CDR2 is YYDKDF (reference sequence). The CDR3 is made up of 13 amino acids.

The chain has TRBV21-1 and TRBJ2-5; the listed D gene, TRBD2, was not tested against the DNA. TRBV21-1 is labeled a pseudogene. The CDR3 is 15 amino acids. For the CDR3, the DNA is TGTGCCAGCACCGGTATAGCGGGCGCAGAAGAGACCCAGTACTTC. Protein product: CASTGIAGAEETQYF.

CDR3 DNA: TGTGCCAGCAGTGGGAGGACTAGCGGGAGTATTAGAGATACGCAGTATTTT. Translating it yields CASSGRTSGSIRDTQYF. V gene TRBV6-1 combines with J gene TRBJ2-3, with 13 bases that match TRBD2. From germline, CDR1 is MNHNS and CDR2 SASEGT. V was pared by 4 bases and J by 5 bases, with 9 bases of the junction left unmatched. The CDR3 contains 17 residues.

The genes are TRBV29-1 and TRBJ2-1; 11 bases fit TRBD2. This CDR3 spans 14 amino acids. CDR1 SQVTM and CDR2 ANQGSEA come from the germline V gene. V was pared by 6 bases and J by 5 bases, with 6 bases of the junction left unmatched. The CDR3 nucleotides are TGCAGCGTCCCACCGGGACTAGCGGACAATGAGCAGTTCTTC. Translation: CSVPPGLADNEQFF.

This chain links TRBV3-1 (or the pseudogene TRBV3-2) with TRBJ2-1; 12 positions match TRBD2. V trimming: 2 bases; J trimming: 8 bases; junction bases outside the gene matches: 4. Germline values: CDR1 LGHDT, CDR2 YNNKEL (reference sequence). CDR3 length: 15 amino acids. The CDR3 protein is CASSQSLAGGHEQFF. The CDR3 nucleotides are TGTGCCAGCAGCCAATCACTAGCGGGAGGCCATGAGCAGTTCTTC.

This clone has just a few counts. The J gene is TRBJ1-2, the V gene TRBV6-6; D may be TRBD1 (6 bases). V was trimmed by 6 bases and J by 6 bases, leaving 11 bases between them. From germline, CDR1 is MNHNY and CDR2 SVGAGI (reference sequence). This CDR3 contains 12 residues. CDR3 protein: CASSLDRNGYTF. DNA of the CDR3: TGTGCCAGCAGCCTCGACAGGAATGGCTACACCTTC.

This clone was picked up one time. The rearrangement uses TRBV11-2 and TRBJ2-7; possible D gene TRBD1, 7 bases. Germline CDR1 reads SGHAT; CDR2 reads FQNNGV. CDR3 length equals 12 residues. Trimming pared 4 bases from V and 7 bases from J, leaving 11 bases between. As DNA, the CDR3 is TGTGCCAGCAGCTCAGGGGGGAGGGAGCAGTACTTC. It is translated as CASSSGGREQYF.

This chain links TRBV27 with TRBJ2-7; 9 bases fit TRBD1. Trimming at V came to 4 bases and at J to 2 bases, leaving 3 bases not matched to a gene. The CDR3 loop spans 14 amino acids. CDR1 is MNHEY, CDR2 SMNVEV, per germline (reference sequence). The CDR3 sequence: CASSWGTGTYEQYF. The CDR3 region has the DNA TGTGCCAGCAGTTGGGGGACAGGGACCTACGAGCAGTACTTC.

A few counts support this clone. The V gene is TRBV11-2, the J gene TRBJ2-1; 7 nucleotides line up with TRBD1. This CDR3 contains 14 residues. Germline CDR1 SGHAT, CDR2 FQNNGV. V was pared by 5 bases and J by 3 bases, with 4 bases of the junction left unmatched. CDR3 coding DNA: TGTGCCAGCAGCACTCGGACAGGCTACAATGAGCAGTTCTTC. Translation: CASSTRTGYNEQFF. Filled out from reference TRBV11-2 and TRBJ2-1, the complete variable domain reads EAGVAQSPRYKIIEKRQSVAFWCNPISGHATLYWYQQILGQGPKLLIQFQNNGVVDDSQLPKDRFSAERLKGVDSTLKIQPAKLEDSAVYLCASSTRTGYNEQFFGPGTRLTVL.